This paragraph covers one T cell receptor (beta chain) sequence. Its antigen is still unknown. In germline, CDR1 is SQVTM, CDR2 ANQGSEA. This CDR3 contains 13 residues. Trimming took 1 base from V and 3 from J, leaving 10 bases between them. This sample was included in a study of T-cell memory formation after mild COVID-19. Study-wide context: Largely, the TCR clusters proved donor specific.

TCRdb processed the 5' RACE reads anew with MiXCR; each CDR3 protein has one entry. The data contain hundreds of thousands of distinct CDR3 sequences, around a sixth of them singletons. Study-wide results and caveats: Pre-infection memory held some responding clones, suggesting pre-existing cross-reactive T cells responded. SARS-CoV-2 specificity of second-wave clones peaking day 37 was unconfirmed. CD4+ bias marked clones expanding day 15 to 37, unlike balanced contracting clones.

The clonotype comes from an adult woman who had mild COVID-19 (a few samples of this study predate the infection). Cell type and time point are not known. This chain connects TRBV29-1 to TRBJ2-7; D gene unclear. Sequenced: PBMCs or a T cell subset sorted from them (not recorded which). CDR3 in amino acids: CSVEGADIYEQYF. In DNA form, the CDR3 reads TGCAGCGTTGAAGGCGCAGATATCTACGAGCAGTACTTC.